This T cell receptor beta chain was captured in a study of shared clonotypes between healthy human individuals. Sequencing used immunoSEQ multiplex PCR; TCRdb keeps in-frame clones, though not all of them. The sample has over 300,000 clones; roughly 84% are singletons. CDR1 is SEHNR, CDR2 FQNEAQ, per germline (reference sequence). Trimming left V 5 bases short and J 8 bases short, with 21 bases between. The CDR3 sequence is 15 residues long. V usage is TRBV7-9 and J usage is TRBJ1-1, with a tentative D call TRBD1 (6 bases). The sample consisted of memory CD8+ T cells sorted from blood. The subset was: CD45RO+ cells pooled with CCR7-negative TemRA cells. The sequence came from a man aged 18 to 29 in good health. The CDR3 region has the DNA TGTGCCAGCAGCCCATATTCGGGGGCCTCGGGGGAAGCTTTCTTT. Its translation is CASSPYSGASGEAFF.